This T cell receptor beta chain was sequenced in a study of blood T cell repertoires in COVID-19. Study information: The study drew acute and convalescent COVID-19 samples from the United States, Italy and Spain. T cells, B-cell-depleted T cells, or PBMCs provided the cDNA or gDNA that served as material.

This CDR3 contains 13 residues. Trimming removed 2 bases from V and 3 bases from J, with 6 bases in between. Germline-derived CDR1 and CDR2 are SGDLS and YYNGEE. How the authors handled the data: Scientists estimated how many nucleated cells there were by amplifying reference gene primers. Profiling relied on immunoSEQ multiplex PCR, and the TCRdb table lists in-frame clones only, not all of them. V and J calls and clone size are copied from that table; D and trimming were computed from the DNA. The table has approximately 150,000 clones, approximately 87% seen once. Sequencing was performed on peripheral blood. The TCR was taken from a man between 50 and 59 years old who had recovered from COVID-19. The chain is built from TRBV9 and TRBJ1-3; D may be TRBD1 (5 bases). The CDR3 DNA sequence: TGTGCCAGCAGCGTTGACAGTGGAAACACCATATATTTT. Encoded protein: CASSVDSGNTIYF. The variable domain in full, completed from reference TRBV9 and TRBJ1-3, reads DSGVTQTPKHLITATGQRVTLRCSPRSGDLSVYWYQQSLDQGLQFLIQYYNGEERAKGNILERFSAQQFPDLHSELNLSSLELGDSALYFCASSVDSGNTIYFGEGSWLTVV.